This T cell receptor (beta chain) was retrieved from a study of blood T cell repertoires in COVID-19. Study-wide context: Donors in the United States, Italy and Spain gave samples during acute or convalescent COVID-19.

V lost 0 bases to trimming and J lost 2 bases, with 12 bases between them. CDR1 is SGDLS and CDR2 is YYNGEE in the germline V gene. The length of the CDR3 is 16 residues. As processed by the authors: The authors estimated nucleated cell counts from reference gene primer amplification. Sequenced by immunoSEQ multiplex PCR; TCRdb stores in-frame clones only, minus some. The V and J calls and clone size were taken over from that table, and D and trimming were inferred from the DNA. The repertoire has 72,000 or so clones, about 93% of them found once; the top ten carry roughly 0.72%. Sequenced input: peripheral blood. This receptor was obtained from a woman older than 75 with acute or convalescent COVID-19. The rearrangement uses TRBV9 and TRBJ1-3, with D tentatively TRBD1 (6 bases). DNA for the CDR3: TGTGCCAGCAGCGTAGATTGGACAGTTCCTGGAAACACCATATATTTT. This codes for CASSVDWTVPGNTIYF.